The clone carrying this T cell receptor beta chain was detected only once. The data stem from a study of blood T cell repertoires in COVID-19. Overall study context: The cDNA or gDNA used as material had been derived from T cells, B-cell-depleted T cells, or PBMCs.

Enrollees, about 18 to 90 years old, lived in around 23 US areas. Membership in each cohort depended on participant-reported clinical history. The CDR3 sequence is 16 residues long. Trimming pared 4 bases from V and 4 bases from J, leaving 19 bases between. Germline assignment: CDR1 MNHEY and CDR2 SMNVEV (reference sequence). The data were produced by immunoSEQ multiplex PCR, yet TCRdb's version contains in-frame clones alone and is incomplete. Of 150,000 to 200,000 clones detected, over 75% appear once; the ten largest clones hold roughly 11%. Material: PBMCs or T cells enriched from blood (not recorded which). V is TRBV27 and J is TRBJ1-2; D perhaps matches TRBD1 (5 bases). The TCR sequence derives from a man aged 45-65 years who had recovered from COVID-19. The CDR3 nucleotides are TGTGCCAGCAGTTCTCTAACAGGAATCGGAATCTATGGCTACACCTTC. Translating it yields CASSSLTGIGIYGYTF.